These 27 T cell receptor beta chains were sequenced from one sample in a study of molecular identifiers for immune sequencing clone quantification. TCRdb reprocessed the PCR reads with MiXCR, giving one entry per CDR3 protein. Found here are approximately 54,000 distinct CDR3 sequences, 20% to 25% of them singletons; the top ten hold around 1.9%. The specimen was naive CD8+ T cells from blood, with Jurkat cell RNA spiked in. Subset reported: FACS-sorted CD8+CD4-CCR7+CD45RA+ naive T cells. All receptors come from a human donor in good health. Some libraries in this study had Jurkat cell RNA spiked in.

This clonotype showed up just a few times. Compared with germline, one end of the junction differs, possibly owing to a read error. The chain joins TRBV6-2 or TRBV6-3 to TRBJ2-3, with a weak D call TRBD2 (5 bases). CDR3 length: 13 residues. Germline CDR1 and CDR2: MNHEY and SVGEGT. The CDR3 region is CACSYSIPDLRYF. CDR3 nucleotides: TGTGCCTGCAGTTACTCAATCCCGGACTTGCGGTATTTT.

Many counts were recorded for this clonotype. CDR3 nucleotides: TGTGCCAGCAGCCAAGATCTCGGCAATCAGCCCCAGCATTTT. Its translation: CASSQDLGNQPQHF. The genes are TRBV3-1 and TRBJ1-5; D is undetermined. In germline, CDR1 is LGHDT, CDR2 YNNKEL (reference sequence). The CDR3 runs 14 residues. Deletions cut 0 bases from V and 2 bases from J, with 5 bases between.

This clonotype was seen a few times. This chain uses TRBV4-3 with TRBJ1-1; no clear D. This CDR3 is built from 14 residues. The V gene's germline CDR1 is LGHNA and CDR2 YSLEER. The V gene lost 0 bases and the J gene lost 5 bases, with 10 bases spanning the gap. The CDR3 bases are TGCGCCAGCAGCCAAGAAGTGCGCGGGACTGAAGCTTTCTTT. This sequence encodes CASSQEVRGTEAFF.

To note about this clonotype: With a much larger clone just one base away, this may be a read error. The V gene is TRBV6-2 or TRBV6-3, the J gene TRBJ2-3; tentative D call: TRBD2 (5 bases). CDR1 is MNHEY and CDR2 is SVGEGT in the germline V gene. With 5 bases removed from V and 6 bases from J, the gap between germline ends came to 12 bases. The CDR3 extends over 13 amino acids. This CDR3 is CASSVLSGDTQYF. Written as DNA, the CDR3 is TGTGCCAGCAGTGTCTTGTCGGGGGATACGCAGTATTTT.

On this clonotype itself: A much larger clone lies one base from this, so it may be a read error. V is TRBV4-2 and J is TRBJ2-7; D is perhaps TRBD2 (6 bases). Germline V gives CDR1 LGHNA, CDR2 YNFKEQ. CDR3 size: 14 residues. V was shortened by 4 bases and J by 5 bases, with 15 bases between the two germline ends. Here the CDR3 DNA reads TGTGCCAGCAGCCCGACCCGGGGGTCCCACGAGCAGTACTTC. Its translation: CASSPTRGSHEQYF.

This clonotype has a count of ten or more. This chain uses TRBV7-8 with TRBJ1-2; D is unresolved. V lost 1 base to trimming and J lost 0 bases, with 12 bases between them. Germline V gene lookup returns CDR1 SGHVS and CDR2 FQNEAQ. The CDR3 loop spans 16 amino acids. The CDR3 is CASSLGQQDSNYGYTF. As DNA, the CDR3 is TGTGCCAGCAGCTTAGGGCAGCAGGACTCTAACTATGGCTACACCTTC.

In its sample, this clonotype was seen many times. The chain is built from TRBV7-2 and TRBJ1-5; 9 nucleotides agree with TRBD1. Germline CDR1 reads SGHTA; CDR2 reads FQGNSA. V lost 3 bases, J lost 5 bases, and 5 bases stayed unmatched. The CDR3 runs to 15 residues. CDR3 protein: CASSFTTGGYQPQHF. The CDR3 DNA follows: TGTGCCAGCAGCTTCACGACAGGGGGTTATCAGCCCCAGCATTTT.

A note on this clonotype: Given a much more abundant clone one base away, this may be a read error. This chain's CDR3 is CASSPSGNPIYF. DNA for the CDR3: TGTGCCAGCAGCCCTTCAGGAAACCCCATATATTTT. V is TRBV7-9 and J is TRBJ1-3; D call uncertain. Germline assignment: CDR1 SEHNR and CDR2 FQNEAQ (reference sequence). The CDR3 has 12 amino acids.

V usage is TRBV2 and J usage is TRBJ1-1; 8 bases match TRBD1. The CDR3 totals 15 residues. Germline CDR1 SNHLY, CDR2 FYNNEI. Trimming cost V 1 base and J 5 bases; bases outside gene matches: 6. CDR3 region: CASSEGPGGRTEAFF. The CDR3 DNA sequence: TGTGCCAGCAGTGAAGGGCCAGGGGGCAGGACTGAAGCTTTCTTT.

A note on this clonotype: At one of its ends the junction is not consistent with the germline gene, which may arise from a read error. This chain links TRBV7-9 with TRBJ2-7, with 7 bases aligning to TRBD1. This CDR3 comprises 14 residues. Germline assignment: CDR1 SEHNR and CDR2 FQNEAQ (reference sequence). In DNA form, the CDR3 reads TGTGCCAACAGCCCTTACGGGACAGCCTACGAGCAGTACTTC. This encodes CANSPYGTAYEQYF.

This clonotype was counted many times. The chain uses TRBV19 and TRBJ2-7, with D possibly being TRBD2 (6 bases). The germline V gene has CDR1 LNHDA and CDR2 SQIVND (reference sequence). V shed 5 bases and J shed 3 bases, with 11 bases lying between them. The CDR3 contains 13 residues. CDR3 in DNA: TGTGCCAGTAGTCCGGGGACTTTCTACGAGCAGTACTTC. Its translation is CASSPGTFYEQYF.

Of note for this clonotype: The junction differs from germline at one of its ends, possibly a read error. CDR3: CVSSAGEAGQGLNTEAFF. The CDR3 DNA reads as TGTGTCAGCAGCGCGGGGGAGGCGGGACAGGGGTTGAACACTGAGGCTTTCTTT. The V call is TRBV9, the J call TRBJ1-1; 10 bases map to TRBD1. Looked up from germline, CDR1 is SGDLS and CDR2 is YYNGEE. CDR3 length equals 18 residues.

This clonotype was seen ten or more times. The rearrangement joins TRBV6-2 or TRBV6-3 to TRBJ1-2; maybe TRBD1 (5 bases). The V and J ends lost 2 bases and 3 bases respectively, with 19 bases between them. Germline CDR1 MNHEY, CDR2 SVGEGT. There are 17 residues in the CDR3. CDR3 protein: CASSYDPTTTGHYGYTF. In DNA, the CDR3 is TGTGCCAGCAGTTACGACCCAACCACCACGGGGCACTATGGCTACACCTTC.

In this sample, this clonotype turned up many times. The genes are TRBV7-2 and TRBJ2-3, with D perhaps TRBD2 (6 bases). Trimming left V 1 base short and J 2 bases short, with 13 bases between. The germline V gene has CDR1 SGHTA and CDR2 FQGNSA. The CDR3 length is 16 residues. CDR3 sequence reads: CASSLGGIAVTDTQYF. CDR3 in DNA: TGTGCCAGCAGCTTAGGAGGGATAGCGGTCACAGATACGCAGTATTTT. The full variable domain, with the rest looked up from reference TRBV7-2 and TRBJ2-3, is GAGVSQSPSNKVTEKGKDVELRCDPISGHTALYWYRQSLGQGLEFLIYFQGNSAPDKSGLPSDRFSAERTGGSVSTLTIQRTQQEDSAVYLCASSLGGIAVTDTQYFGPGTRLTVL.

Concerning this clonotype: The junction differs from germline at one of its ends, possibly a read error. As DNA, the CDR3 is TGTGCCAGCAGCCTCCAGCCGGTGGCGGGGGGGCCCGAGACCCGGTACTTC. Translating gives CASSLQPVAGGPETRYF. V gene TRBV12-3 or TRBV12-4 combines with J gene TRBJ2-5, with 9 bases fitting TRBD2. CDR3 size: 17 residues.

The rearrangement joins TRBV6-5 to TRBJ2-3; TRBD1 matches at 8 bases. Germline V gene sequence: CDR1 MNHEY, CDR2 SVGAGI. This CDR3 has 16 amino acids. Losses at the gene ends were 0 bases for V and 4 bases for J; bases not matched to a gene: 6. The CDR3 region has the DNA TGTGCCAGCAGTTACTCGGACAGGGAGATTCCAGATACGCAGTATTTT. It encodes CASSYSDREIPDTQYF.

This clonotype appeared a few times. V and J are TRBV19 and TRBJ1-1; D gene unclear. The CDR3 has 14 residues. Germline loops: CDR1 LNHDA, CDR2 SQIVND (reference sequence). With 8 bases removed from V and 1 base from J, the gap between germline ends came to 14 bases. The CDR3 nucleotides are TGTGCCAGTGGAGGCCCATTCTCGAACACTGAAGCTTTCTTT. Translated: CASGGPFSNTEAFF. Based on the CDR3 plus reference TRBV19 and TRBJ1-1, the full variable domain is DGGITQSPKYLFRKEGQNVTLSCEQNLNHDAMYWYRQDPGQGLRLIYYSQIVNDFQKGDIAEGYSVSREKKESFPLTVTSAQKNPTAFYLCASGGPFSNTEAFFGQGTRLTVV.

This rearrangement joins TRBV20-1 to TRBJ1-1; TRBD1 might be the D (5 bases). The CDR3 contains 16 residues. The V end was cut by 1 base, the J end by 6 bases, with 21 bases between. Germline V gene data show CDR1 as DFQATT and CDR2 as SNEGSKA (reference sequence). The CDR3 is CSARVGGWGGDAEAFF. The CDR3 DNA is TGCAGTGCTAGAGTGGGGGGATGGGGAGGTGACGCTGAAGCTTTCTTT.

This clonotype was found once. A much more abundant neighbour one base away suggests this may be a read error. CDR3 bases: TGTGCCGGCAGCTTCATTTCGGGGTACGAGCAGTACTTC. Encoded protein: CAGSFISGYEQYF. The chain recombines TRBV7-9 with TRBJ2-7, with D possibly being TRBD2 (5 bases). The germline V gene has CDR1 SEHNR and CDR2 FQNEAQ (reference sequence). The CDR3 covers 13 residues.

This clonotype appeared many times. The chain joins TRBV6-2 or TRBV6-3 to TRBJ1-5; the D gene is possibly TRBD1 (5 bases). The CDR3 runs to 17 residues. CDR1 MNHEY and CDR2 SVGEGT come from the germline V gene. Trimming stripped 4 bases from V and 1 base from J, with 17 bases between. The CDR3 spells CASSSRDYTMSNQPQHF. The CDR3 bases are TGTGCCAGCAGTTCCCGGGACTATACCATGAGCAATCAGCCCCAGCATTTT.

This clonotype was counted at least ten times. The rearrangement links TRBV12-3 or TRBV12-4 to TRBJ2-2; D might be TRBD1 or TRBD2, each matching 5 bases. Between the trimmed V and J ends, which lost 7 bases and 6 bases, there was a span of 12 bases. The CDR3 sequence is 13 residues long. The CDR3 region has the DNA TGTGCCAGCACTAAACTAGGGGCCGGGGAGCTGTTTTTT. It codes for CASTKLGAGELFF.

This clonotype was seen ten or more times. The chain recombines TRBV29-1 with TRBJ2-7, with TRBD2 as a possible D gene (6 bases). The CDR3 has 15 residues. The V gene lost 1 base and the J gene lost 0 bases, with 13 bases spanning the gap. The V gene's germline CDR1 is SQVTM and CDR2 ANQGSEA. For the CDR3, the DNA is TGCAGCGTTGAAGTCACCACGACTAGCTCCTACGAGCAGTACTTC. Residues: CSVEVTTTSSYEQYF.

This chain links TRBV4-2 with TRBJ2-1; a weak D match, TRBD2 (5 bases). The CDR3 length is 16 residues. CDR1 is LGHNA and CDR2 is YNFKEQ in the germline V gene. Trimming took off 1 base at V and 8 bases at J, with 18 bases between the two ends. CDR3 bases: TGTGCCAGCAGCCAAGTGGCGGGCGGTTCTTACCATGAGCAGTTCTTC. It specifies CASSQVAGGSYHEQFF.

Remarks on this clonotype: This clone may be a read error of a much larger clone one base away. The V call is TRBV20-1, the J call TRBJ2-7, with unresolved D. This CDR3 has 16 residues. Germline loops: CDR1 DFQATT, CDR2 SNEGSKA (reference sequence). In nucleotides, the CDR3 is TGCCGTGCTAGAGTGCTACCGACGGAGTACTCCTACGAGCAGTACTTC. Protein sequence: CRARVLPTEYSYEQYF.

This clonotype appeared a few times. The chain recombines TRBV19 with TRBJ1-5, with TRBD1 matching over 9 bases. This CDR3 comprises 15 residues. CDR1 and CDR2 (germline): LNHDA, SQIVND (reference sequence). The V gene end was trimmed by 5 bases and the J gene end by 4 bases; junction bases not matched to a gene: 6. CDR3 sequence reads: CASSPRTGENQPQHF. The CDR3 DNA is TGTGCCAGTAGTCCCCGGACAGGGGAAAATCAGCCCCAGCATTTT. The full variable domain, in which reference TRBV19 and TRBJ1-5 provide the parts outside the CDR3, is DGGITQSPKYLFRKEGQNVTLSCEQNLNHDAMYWYRQDPGQGLRLIYYSQIVNDFQKGDIAEGYSVSREKKESFPLTVTSAQKNPTAFYLCASSPRTGENQPQHFGDGTRLSIL.

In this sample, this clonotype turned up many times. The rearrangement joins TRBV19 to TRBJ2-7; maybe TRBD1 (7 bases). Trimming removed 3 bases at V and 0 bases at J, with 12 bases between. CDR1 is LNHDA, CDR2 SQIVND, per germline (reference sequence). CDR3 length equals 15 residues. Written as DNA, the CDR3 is TGTGCCAGTAGTATTTCAGGGGGGTTCTCCTACGAGCAGTACTTC. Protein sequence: CASSISGGFSYEQYF.

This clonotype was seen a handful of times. CDR3: CASSAVGPNGQYF. The CDR3 DNA is TGTGCCAGCAGCGCCGTGGGGCCAAACGGGCAGTACTTC. The V and J genes are TRBV11-2 and TRBJ2-7; maybe TRBD1 (5 bases). Trimming cost V 5 bases and J 9 bases, with 17 bases left between them. The CDR3 sequence is 13 residues long. Per germline, CDR1 SGHAT and CDR2 FQNNGV.